The subject of this entry is one T cell receptor beta chain. Its antigen is currently unknown. The sample belongs to a study of T-cell reconstitution after alpha-beta-depleted transplantation in children. The study's findings and limits: Most T-cell counts and diversity one year after the transplant came from T cells that were newly produced. Alpha-beta T cells about two months after transplant reportedly derived from several hundred expanded graft clones.

CDR3 length: 16 residues. V gave up 3 bases and J gave up 0 bases, with 12 bases separating them. Germline V gene sequence: CDR1 SGHKS, CDR2 YYEKEE (reference sequence). Unique molecular identifiers were incorporated into the prepared TCRbeta library. TCRdb independently ran MiXCR on the PCR reads; one entry per CDR3 protein. The table lists approximately 800,000 distinct CDR3 sequences, 15% to 20% of them singletons, with approximately 5% in the top ten. This rearrangement joins TRBV5-5 to TRBJ1-4; tentative D call: TRBD1 (6 bases). Sequenced here: PBMCs, mostly from graft donor cells, sampled 360 days after TCRalphabeta/CD19-depleted stem cell transplant. This clonotype was sampled from a male patient between 10 and 17 years old who had a stem cell transplant for acute lymphoblastic leukemia, so the T cells may come from the graft donor. The CDR3 sequence: CASSWGDMTTNEKLFF. The CDR3 nucleotides are TGTGCCAGCAGCTGGGGGGACATGACAACTAATGAAAAACTGTTTTTT.